Sequencing of this TCR beta chain was carried out in a study of cytomegalovirus exposure and HLA in healthy donors. General study findings and limits: A list of 164 TCR beta chains associated with cytomegalovirus was given. The classifier was said to identify cytomegalovirus status with high specificity and sensitivity.

Data came from immunoSEQ multiplex PCR; TCRdb stores just in-frame clones and leaves some out. The sample contains roughly 120,000 clones, approximately 89% of which appear only once. This CDR3 comprises 15 residues. CDR1 is SGHTA, CDR2 FQGNSA, per germline. V lost 1 base, J lost 6 bases, and 3 bases stayed unmatched. Comments on this clone: No antigen is known for it.

Sequenced input: PBMCs. The chain is built from TRBV7-2 and TRBJ1-5; 10 bases are a match to TRBD1. This receptor was identified in a man under 40 in good health and CMV-seronegative. CDR3 DNA: TGTGCCAGCAGCTTAGAGGGGGACAGGGGTCAGCCCCAGCATTTT. As protein: CASSLEGDRGQPQHF.